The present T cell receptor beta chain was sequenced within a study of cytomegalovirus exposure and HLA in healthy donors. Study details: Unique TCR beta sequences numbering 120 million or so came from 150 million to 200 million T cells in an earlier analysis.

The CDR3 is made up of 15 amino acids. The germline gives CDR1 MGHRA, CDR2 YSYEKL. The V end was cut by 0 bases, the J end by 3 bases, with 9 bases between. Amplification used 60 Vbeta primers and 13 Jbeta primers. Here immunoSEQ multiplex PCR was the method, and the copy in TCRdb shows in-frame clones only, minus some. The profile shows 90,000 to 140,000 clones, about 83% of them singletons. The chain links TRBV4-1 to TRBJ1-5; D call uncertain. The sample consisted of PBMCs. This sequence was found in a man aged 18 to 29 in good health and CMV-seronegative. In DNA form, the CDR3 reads TGCGCCAGCAGCCAAGAAGAGGTACCCAATCAGCCCCAGCATTTT. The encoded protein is CASSQEEVPNQPQHF.